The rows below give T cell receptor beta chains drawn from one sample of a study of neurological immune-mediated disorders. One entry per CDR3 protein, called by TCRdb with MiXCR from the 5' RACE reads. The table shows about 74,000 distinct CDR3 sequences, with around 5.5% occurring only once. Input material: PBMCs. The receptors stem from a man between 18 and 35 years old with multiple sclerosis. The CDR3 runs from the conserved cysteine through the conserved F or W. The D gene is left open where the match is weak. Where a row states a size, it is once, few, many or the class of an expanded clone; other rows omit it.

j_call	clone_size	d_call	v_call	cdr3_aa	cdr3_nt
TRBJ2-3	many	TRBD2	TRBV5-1	CASSPTSGGLTTQYF	TGCGCCAGCAGTCCGACTAGCGGGGGCTTGACTACGCAGTATTTT
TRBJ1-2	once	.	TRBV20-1	CSARDSGARGDYGYTF	TGCAGTGCTAGAGACTCAGGGGCTCGCGGGGACTATGGCTACACCTTC
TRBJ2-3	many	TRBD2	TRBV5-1	CASSLVGGSNTDTQYF	TGCGCCAGCAGCTTGGTGGGCGGGAGTAACACAGATACGCAGTATTTT
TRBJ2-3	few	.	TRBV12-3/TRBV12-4	CASSLGPGTDTQYF	TGTGCCAGCAGCCTCGGGCCGGGCACAGATACGCAGTATTTT
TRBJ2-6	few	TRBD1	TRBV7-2	CASSLQGAFGANVLTF	TGTGCCAGCAGCTTACAGGGGGCGTTCGGGGCCAACGTCCTGACTTTC
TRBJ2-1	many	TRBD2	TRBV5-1	CASSPTGTSFEQFF	TGCGCCAGCAGCCCAACCGGGACTAGCTTTGAGCAGTTCTTC
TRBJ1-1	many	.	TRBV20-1	CSARDLPANTEAFF	TGCAGTGCTAGAGATCTCCCGGCGAACACTGAAGCTTTCTTT
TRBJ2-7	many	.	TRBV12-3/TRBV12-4	CASQIGNYEQYF	TGTGCCAGCCAAATAGGGAACTACGAGCAGTACTTC
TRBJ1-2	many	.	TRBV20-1	CSAYISRDYGYTF	TGCAGTGCCTATATCTCTAGGGACTATGGCTACACCTTC
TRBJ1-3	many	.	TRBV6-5	CASRPRVSGNTIYF	TGTGCCAGCAGGCCCAGGGTATCTGGAAACACCATATATTTT
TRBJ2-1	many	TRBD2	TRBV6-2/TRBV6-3	CASSANGRAYNEQFF	TGTGCCAGCAGTGCCAACGGGAGGGCCTACAATGAGCAGTTCTTC
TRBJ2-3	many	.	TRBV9	CASSVVGTSTDTQYF	TGTGCCAGCAGCGTAGTAGGGACTAGCACAGATACGCAGTATTTT
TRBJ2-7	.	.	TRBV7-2	CASSPKGMKGYF	TGTGCCAGCAGCCCAAAGGGCATGAAGGGGTACTTC
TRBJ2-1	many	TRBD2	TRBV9	CASSAPTSGSYNEQFF	TGTGCCAGCAGCGCTCCGACTAGCGGCTCCTACAATGAGCAGTTCTTC
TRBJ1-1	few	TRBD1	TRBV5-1	CASSAGQGYNTEAFF	TGCGCCAGCAGCGCGGGACAGGGCTATAACACTGAAGCTTTCTTT
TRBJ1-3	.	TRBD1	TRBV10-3	CAITNGGTASGKTIYF	TGTGCCATCACCAACGGAGGGACAGCTTCTGGAAAAACCATATATTTT